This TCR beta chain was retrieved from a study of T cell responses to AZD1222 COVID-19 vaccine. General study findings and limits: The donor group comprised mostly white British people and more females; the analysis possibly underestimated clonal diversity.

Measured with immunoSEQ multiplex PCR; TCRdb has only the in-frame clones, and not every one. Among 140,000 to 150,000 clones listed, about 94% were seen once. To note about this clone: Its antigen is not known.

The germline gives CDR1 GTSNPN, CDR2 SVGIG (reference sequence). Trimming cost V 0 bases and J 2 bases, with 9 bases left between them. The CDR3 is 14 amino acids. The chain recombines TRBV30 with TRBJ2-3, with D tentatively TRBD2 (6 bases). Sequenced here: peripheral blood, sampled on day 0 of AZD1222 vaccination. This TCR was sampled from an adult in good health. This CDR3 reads CAWSVGRDTDTQYF. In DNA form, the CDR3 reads TGTGCCTGGAGTGTCGGGCGGGACACAGATACGCAGTATTTT. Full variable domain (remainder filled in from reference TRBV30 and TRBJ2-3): SQTIHQWPATLVQPVGSPLSLECTVEGTSNPNLYWYRQAAGRGLQLLFYSVGIGQISSEVPQNLSASRPQDRQFILSSKKLLLSDSGFYLCAWSVGRDTDTQYFGPGTRLTVL.